The clone carrying this T cell receptor (beta chain) is termed medium-sized. Its antigen is not known. Each patient came to thyroid surgery without any prior treatment (of any kind). These data come from a study of metastatic and nonmetastatic thyroid tumors. Looking at the study overall: Malignant thyroid and benign thyroid patients provided blood and tumor or nodule tissue whose repertoires were compared.

Per the original data handling: The authors used CDR3 differences across clinicopathological groups to build a distant-metastasis classifier for papillary thyroid cancer. TCRdb used MiXCR to call clones anew from the PCR reads. These V and J calls are TCRdb output, not the study's own analysis. Of fewer than 20,000 clones listed, 3% to 4% are singletons. Findings and limits, study-wide: Within blood and tumor, benign nodules reportedly had significantly lower TCR beta diversity than malignant thyroid tumors did.

Germline loops: CDR1 LNHDA, CDR2 SQIVND (reference sequence). This CDR3 has 16 amino acids. After removal of 6 bases from V and 4 bases from J, the junction contained 9 bases not matched to a gene. The sequence was obtained from a female donor with papillary thyroid cancer or a benign thyroid nodule (not recorded which). Some clones in this sample may be carry-over from other donors' samples. Sample: tumor tissue. The rearrangement uses TRBV19 and TRBJ2-2, with 9 nucleotides matching TRBD1. CDR3 amino acids: CASSAGTGRRTGELFF. CDR3 coding DNA: TGTGCCAGTAGCGCCGGGACAGGGCGTCGCACCGGGGAGCTGTTTTTT.